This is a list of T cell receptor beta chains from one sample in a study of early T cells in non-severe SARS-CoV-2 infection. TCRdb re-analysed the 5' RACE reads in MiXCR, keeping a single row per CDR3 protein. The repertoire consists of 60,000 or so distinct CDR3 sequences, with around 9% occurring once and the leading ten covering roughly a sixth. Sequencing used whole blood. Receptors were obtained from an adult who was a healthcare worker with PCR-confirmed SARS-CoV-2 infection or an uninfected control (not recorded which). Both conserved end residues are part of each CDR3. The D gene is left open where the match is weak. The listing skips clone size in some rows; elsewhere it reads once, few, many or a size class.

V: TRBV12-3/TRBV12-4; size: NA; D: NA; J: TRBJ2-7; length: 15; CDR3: CASSFGGASSYEQYF; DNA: TGTGCCAGCAGTTTTGGGGGGGCCTCCTCCTACGAGCAGTACTTC
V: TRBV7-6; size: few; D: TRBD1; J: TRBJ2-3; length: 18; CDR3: CASSLEIRDRFLPDTQYF; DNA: TGTGCCAGCAGCTTAGAGATCCGGGACAGGTTCTTGCCAGATACGCAGTATTTT
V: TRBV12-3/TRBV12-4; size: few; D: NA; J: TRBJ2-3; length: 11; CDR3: CASRYTDTQYF; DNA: TGTGCCAGCAGATACACAGATACGCAGTATTTT
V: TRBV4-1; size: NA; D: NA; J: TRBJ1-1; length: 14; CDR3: CASSQGRRTTEAFF; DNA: TGCGCCAGCAGCCAAGGGCGACGGACCACTGAAGCTTTCTTT
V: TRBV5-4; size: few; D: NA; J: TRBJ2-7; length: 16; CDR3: CASSLDIQGSSYEQYF; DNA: TGTGCCAGCAGCTTGGATATCCAGGGGAGCTCCTACGAGCAGTACTTC
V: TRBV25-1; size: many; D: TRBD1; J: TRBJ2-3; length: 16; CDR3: CASSRTGGVGSDTQYF; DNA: TGTGCCAGCAGTAGAACAGGGGGCGTTGGGTCAGATACGCAGTATTTT
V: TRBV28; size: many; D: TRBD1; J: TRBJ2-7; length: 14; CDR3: CATYAQGAHSEQYF; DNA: TGTGCCACCTATGCCCAGGGGGCGCATTCCGAGCAGTACTTC
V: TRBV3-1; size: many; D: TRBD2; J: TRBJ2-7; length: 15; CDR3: CASSQVSSGSYEQYF; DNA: TGTGCCAGCAGCCAAGTTTCTAGCGGGAGCTACGAGCAGTACTTC
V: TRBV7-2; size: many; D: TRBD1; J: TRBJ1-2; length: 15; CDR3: CASTLVRTGGDGYTF; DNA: TGTGCCAGCACCCTAGTAAGGACAGGGGGCGATGGCTACACCTTC
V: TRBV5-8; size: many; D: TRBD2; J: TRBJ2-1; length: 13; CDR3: CASTGSLAGSLFF; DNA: TGTGCCAGCACCGGGTCCTTAGCGGGAAGCTTGTTCTTC
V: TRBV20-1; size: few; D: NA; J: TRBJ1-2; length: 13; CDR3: CSARDIPERGYTF; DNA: TGCAGTGCTAGAGATATTCCAGAGAGAGGCTACACCTTC
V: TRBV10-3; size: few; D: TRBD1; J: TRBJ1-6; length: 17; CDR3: CAISESNSAGGGSPLHF; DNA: TGTGCCATCAGTGAGTCGAATAGCGCAGGGGGCGGTTCACCCCTCCACTTT
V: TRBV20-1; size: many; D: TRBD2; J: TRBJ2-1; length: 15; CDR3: CSARGLAGGYNEQFF; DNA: TGCAGTGCTAGAGGGCTAGCGGGAGGTTACAATGAGCAGTTCTTC